What follows are 21 T cell receptor beta chains derived from one specimen sequenced in a study of CD8 T cells in Susac syndrome. After extraction with the RNeasy kit, about 0.5 to 1 ug of the RNA was reverse transcribed using random hexamers. TCRdb reprocessed the immunoSEQ multiplex PCR reads with MiXCR, giving one entry per CDR3 protein. The sample has more than 200,000 distinct CDR3 sequences, 80% to 95% seen once; the top ten hold around 0.07%. The sample comprised CD4+ T cells from PBMCs. The receptors shown here come from a human donor with multiple sclerosis.

This chain uses TRBV11-3 with TRBJ2-4; the D gene is possibly TRBD1 (5 bases). The CDR3 loop spans 13 amino acids. Per germline, CDR1 SGHNT and CDR2 YENEEA. The V gene lost 0 bases and the J gene lost 9 bases, with 9 bases spanning the gap. In DNA form, the CDR3 reads TGTGCCAGCAGCTTAGATCCCCAGGGCATTCAGTACTTC. Protein sequence: CASSLDPQGIQYF.

The V and J genes are TRBV29-1 and TRBJ1-2, with D uncertain. V gave up 0 bases and J gave up 5 bases, with 10 bases separating them. Germline V gene data show CDR1 as SQVTM and CDR2 as ANQGSEA. This CDR3 contains 13 residues. The CDR3 DNA follows: TGCAGCGTTGAAGATTCCCAATCGTATGGCTACACCTTC. Translating gives CSVEDSQSYGYTF. Full variable domain (outside the CDR3, taken from reference TRBV29-1 and TRBJ1-2): SAVISQKPSRDICQRGTSLTIQCQVDSQVTMMFWYRQQPGQSLTLIATANQGSEATYESGFVIDKFPISRPNLTFSTLTVSNMSPEDSSIYLCSVEDSQSYGYTFGSGTRLTVV.

The rearrangement uses TRBV5-1 and TRBJ2-2; 9 bases map to TRBD1. V trimming: 6 bases; J trimming: 1 base; junction bases outside the gene matches: 7. This CDR3 comprises 16 residues. The germline gives CDR1 SGHRS, CDR2 YFSETQ. For the CDR3, the DNA is TGCGCCAGCAAACGAACGGGACAGGGGAACACCGGGGAGCTGTTTTTT. Translated, it gives CASKRTGQGNTGELFF.

The chain joins TRBV4-1 to TRBJ2-5; D is unclear. V was shortened by 2 bases and J by 5 bases, with 15 bases between the two germline ends. The CDR3 is 15 residues long. The V gene's germline CDR1 is MGHRA and CDR2 YSYEKL. The CDR3, as DNA: TGCGCCAGCAGCCAACTTACATACCAAGGGGAGACCCAGTACTTC. This encodes CASSQLTYQGETQYF.

The V call is TRBV6-6, the J call TRBJ2-7; D is unresolved. The V gene's germline CDR1 is MNHNY and CDR2 SVGAGI (reference sequence). This CDR3 has 13 amino acids. V lost 2 bases, J lost 4 bases, and 9 bases lay in between. The CDR3 DNA follows: TGTGCCAGCAGTTACCGGCTACTTTACGAGCAGTACTTC. The encoded protein is CASSYRLLYEQYF.

This clonotype was recorded only once. The chain carries TRBV7-8 and TRBJ2-1, with D possibly TRBD2 on 6 matching bases. Trimming removed 6 bases from V and 0 bases from J, with 18 bases in between. The germline V gene has CDR1 SGHVS and CDR2 FQNEAQ. CDR3 size: 17 residues. The CDR3 protein is CASRKGTAWGSYNEQFF. DNA of the CDR3: TGTGCCAGCAGAAAAGGGACTGCGTGGGGCTCCTACAATGAGCAGTTCTTC.

The rearrangement links TRBV6-5 to TRBJ2-3; the D call may be TRBD1 or TRBD2 (5 bases each). In germline, CDR1 is MNHEY, CDR2 SVGAGI. The CDR3 contains 14 residues. V lost 5 bases and J lost 1, with 10 bases in between. This CDR3 reads CASSPGRRTDTQYF. The CDR3 DNA sequence: TGTGCCAGCAGTCCGGGGCGGCGCACAGATACGCAGTATTTT.

The chain couples TRBV6-6 to TRBJ2-7; TRBD1 agrees at 8 bases. J gave up 2 bases and V 5 bases, and 5 bases lay outside the gene matches. This CDR3 has 14 amino acids. Germline V lookup: CDR1 MNHNY, CDR2 SVGAGI (reference sequence). CDR3 DNA sequence: TGTGCCAGCAGTGGGGGGACAGGACCCTACGAGCAGTACTTC. This translates into CASSGGTGPYEQYF.

The rearrangement links TRBV29-1 to TRBJ2-5; 8 bases are a match to TRBD1. The CDR3 contains 13 residues. Looked up from germline, CDR1 is SQVTM and CDR2 is ANQGSEA. The ends lost 6 bases at V and 4 bases at J; junction bases unmatched: 7. CDR3: CSVPGQGGETQYF. CDR3 DNA sequence: TGCAGCGTACCCGGACAGGGCGGAGAGACCCAGTACTTC.

DNA for the CDR3: TGTGCCAGCAGCCTTCGCTGGAATTATGGCTACACCTTC. The encoded protein is CASSLRWNYGYTF. V usage is TRBV27 and J usage is TRBJ1-2, with D unclear. From germline, CDR1 is MNHEY and CDR2 SMNVEV (reference sequence). Trimming shortened V by 6 bases and J by 5 bases, and 13 bases separated the two germline ends. The CDR3 runs 13 residues.

This sequence joins TRBV12-3 or TRBV12-4 and TRBJ1-1; 10 bases are a match to TRBD1. The CDR3 runs to 14 residues. Germline trimming cut 6 bases from V and 6 bases from J; bases unmatched to any gene: 7. The CDR3 is CASRRDRGEPEAFF. In nucleotides, the CDR3 is TGTGCCAGCAGGCGGGACAGGGGAGAACCTGAAGCTTTCTTT.

The chain combines TRBV12-3 or TRBV12-4 with TRBJ2-3; 10 positions match TRBD2. The CDR3 loop spans 15 amino acids. Trimming took 3 bases from V and 2 from J; bases not matched to a gene: 2. Here the CDR3 reads CASSLLAGATDTQYF. The CDR3 coding sequence is TGTGCCAGCAGTTTGCTAGCGGGGGCCACAGATACGCAGTATTTT.

This chain joins TRBV24-1 and TRBJ1-5, with 8 bases fitting TRBD1. CDR3 length: 17 amino acids. Per germline, CDR1 KGHDR and CDR2 SFDVKD. The ends lost 3 bases at V and 0 bases at J; junction bases unmatched: 6. The DNA of the CDR3 is TGTGCCACCAGTGATGGGGACAGGCGTAATAGCAATCAGCCCCAGCATTTT. It translates to CATSDGDRRNSNQPQHF.

This clonotype appeared once. The V gene is TRBV27, the J gene TRBJ2-6; maybe TRBD1 (6 bases). V gave up 3 bases and J gave up 0 bases, with 9 bases separating them. The length of the CDR3 is 16 residues. The germline CDR1 and CDR2 sequences are MNHEY and SMNVEV (reference sequence). CDR3 sequence (DNA): TGTGCCAGCAGTTTTGGGGGCCTCTCTGGGGCCAACGTCCTGACTTTC. It translates to CASSFGGLSGANVLTF.

This chain links TRBV29-1 with TRBJ1-1; D is possibly TRBD1 (5 bases). Trimming cost V 7 bases and J 1 base, with 13 bases left between them. In germline, CDR1 is SQVTM, CDR2 ANQGSEA. This CDR3 is built from 13 residues. CDR3 DNA: TGCAGCGGGGGGGAGCAGACGAACACTGAAGCTTTCTTT. This sequence encodes CSGGEQTNTEAFF.

The chain recombines TRBV20-1 with TRBJ2-4; 8 nucleotides agree with TRBD1. This CDR3 comprises 12 residues. CDR1 and CDR2 from the germline V gene are DFQATT and SNEGSKA (reference sequence). Trimming removed 6 bases from V and 6 bases from J; junction bases left unmatched: 4. Here the CDR3 DNA reads TGCAGTGCCGTTGACAGGGGAAACATTCAGTACTTC. Translation: CSAVDRGNIQYF.

The chain recombines TRBV20-1 with TRBJ2-5, with a possible D match to TRBD2 (5 bases). Germline loops: CDR1 DFQATT, CDR2 SNEGSKA (reference sequence). V was cut by 3 bases and J by 7 bases, with 21 bases left in between. CDR3 length: 15 residues. CDR3 protein: CSARDPVGAVRTQYF. As DNA, the CDR3 is TGCAGTGCTAGGGACCCCGTGGGAGCCGTCAGGACCCAGTACTTC.

Comment on this clonotype: A junction end diverges from the germline sequence, so it may reflect a read error. This rearrangement joins TRBV5-1 to TRBJ2-3, with D possibly matching TRBD2 (5 bases). CDR1 is SGHRS, CDR2 YFSETQ, per germline. The CDR3 spans 13 residues. CDR3 amino acids: CASRLGGTDTQYF. CDR3 sequence (DNA): TGCGCCAGCAGATTGGGAGGCACAGATACGCAGTATTTT.

The V gene is TRBV30, the J gene TRBJ1-5; D is uncertain. Germline-derived CDR1 and CDR2 are GTSNPN and SVGIG (reference sequence). This CDR3 is built from 13 residues. V lost 7 bases, J lost 5 bases, and 15 bases lay in between. The CDR3 is CASGPGEDQPQHF. CDR3 sequence (DNA): TGTGCCTCAGGACCCGGGGAGGATCAGCCCCAGCATTTT.

The chain links TRBV15 to TRBJ2-3; no definite D call. This CDR3 contains 15 residues. Germline V gene lookup returns CDR1 LNHNV and CDR2 YYDKDF (reference sequence). Trimming cost V 0 bases and J 5 bases, with 12 bases left between them. CDR3 protein: CATSRDPLKGDTQYF. CDR3 DNA sequence: TGTGCCACCAGCAGAGATCCCCTTAAGGGAGATACGCAGTATTTT. The entire variable domain, with the rest obtained from reference TRBV15 and TRBJ2-3, is as follows: DAMVIQNPRYQVTQFGKPVTLSCSQTLNHNVMYWYQQKSSQAPKLLFHYYDKDFNNEADTPDNFQSRRPNTSFCFLDIRSPGLGDTAMYLCATSRDPLKGDTQYFGPGTRLTVL.

V and J are TRBV30 and TRBJ1-4; D possibly corresponds to TRBD1 (5 bases). Deletions cut 2 bases from V and 8 bases from J, with 18 bases between. This CDR3 contains 15 residues. The germline V gene encodes CDR1 GTSNPN and CDR2 SVGIG (reference sequence). The CDR3 sequence is CAWSTAPGPGEKLFF. In DNA, the CDR3 is TGTGCCTGGAGTACTGCCCCAGGGCCGGGCGAAAAACTGTTTTTT.